This TCR beta chain appears in the sequencing data of a study of CD8 T cells in ankylosing spondylitis. Overall study results and limits: About 8 highly homologous variants made up a TCR beta motif that seemed to typify ankylosing spondylitis blood. From matched ankylosing spondylitis synovial fluid, disease-linked clones were reportedly recovered at significantly enriched levels. Clones linked to disease, bearing a CD8+ phenotype, were relatively rare in peripheral blood.

Comment on this clonotype: No antigen is known for it.

The germline V gene has CDR1 SGHRS and CDR2 YFSETQ. V gave up 7 bases and J gave up 8 bases; unmatched junction bases: 13. The CDR3 contains 16 residues. MiXCR was run by TCRdb on the 5' RACE reads, yielding one entry per CDR3 protein. The sample includes under 850,000 distinct CDR3 sequences, 15% to 20% of them seen just once. The chain couples TRBV5-1 to TRBJ2-2; 11 positions match TRBD2. The TCR was taken from a male donor with ankylosing spondylitis. Input material: blood, either unsorted or a sorted T cell fraction (not recorded which). The CDR3 coding sequence is TGCGCCAGCTCCTTAGCGGGAGGGCCTTCAACTGGGGAGCTGTTTTTT. Its translation is CASSLAGGPSTGELFF. Combining the CDR3 with reference TRBV5-1 and TRBJ2-2 gives the whole variable domain KAGVTQTPRYLIKTRGQQVTLSCSPISGHRSVSWYQQTPGQGLQFLFEYFSETQRNKGNFPGRFSGRQFSNSRSEMNVSTLELGDSALYLCASSLAGGPSTGELFFGEGSRLTVL.